This T cell receptor (beta chain) was recovered during a study of blood T cell repertoires in COVID-19. Across the study: The United States, Italy and Spain were the sources of the acute and convalescent COVID-19 samples. In each case, the material was cDNA or gDNA derived from T cells, B-cell-depleted T cells, or PBMCs.

This CDR3 spans 13 amino acids. V lost 6 bases, J lost 10 bases, and 16 bases lay in between. The V gene's germline CDR1 is LNHDA and CDR2 SQIVND (reference sequence). As processed by the authors: Reference gene primer amplification yielded estimated nucleated cell counts. TCRdb's table, derived via immunoSEQ multiplex PCR, lists solely in-frame clones and lacks some. D and trimming come from the DNA, and the V and J calls and clone size come from that table. Of approximately 170,000 clones in the sample, 70% to 85% were seen once. The sample taken for sequencing was peripheral blood. This TCR derives from a woman in her forties or fifties with acute or convalescent COVID-19. V and J are TRBV19 and TRBJ2-1; D gene uncertain. CDR3 sequence: CASSPRVDREQFF. CDR3 DNA: TGTGCCAGTAGCCCCCGGGTGGATCGGGAGCAGTTCTTC.